A single sample is the source of the 32 T cell receptor beta chains below, sequenced in a study of blood T cell repertoires in COVID-19. Generated by immunoSEQ multiplex PCR, the TCRdb table keeps only in-frame clones and is missing some. The table records some 420,000 clones, 80% to 90% of them present only once. Sequencing was performed on PBMCs or T cells enriched from blood (not recorded which). Source of these receptors: a man aged 25 to 40 who had recovered from COVID-19.

The chain links TRBV7-3 to TRBJ2-1; 8 bases agree with TRBD2. V lost 5 bases, J lost 2 bases, and 8 bases stayed unmatched. The CDR3 totals 16 residues. Germline assignment: CDR1 SGHTA and CDR2 FQGTGA. The CDR3 sequence: CASSPRGGGPYNEQFF. The CDR3 DNA follows: TGTGCCAGCAGCCCAAGGGGCGGGGGGCCCTACAATGAGCAGTTCTTC. The full variable domain, completed using reference TRBV7-3 and TRBJ2-1, is GAGVSQTPSNKVTEKGKYVELRCDPISGHTALYWYRQSLGQGPEFLIYFQGTGAADDSGLPNDRFFAVRPEGSVSTLKIQRTERGDSAVYLCASSPRGGGPYNEQFFGPGTRLTVL.

The chain is built from TRBV7-2 and TRBJ2-1, with 8 nucleotides matching TRBD2. The CDR3 spans 15 residues. Germline V gene sequence: CDR1 SGHTA, CDR2 FQGNSA. After removal of 0 bases from V and 7 bases from J, the junction contained 5 bases not matched to a gene. As DNA, the CDR3 is TGTGCCAGCAGCTTAGCTGGCGGGAGGCGAAATGAGCAGTTCTTC. This encodes CASSLAGGRRNEQFF. Based on the CDR3 plus reference TRBV7-2 and TRBJ2-1, the full variable domain is GAGVSQSPSNKVTEKGKDVELRCDPISGHTALYWYRQSLGQGLEFLIYFQGNSAPDKSGLPSDRFSAERTGGSVSTLTIQRTQQEDSAVYLCASSLAGGRRNEQFFGPGTRLTVL.

The rearrangement links TRBV11-2 to TRBJ2-1, with 9 bases identical to TRBD2. Germline trimming cut 0 bases from V and 5 bases from J; bases unmatched to any gene: 5. Per the germline V gene, CDR1 is SGHAT and CDR2 is FQNNGV. There are 16 residues in the CDR3. This CDR3 is CASSLELAGKNNEQFF. Here the CDR3 DNA reads TGTGCCAGCAGCTTAGAGCTAGCGGGGAAAAACAATGAGCAGTTCTTC.

CDR3 in amino acids: CASSLDRVGDTQYF. The CDR3 bases are TGTGCCAGCAGTTTAGACAGGGTTGGAGATACGCAGTATTTT. V and J are TRBV5-8 and TRBJ2-3, with 7 bases aligning to TRBD1. Per germline, CDR1 SGHTS and CDR2 YDEGEE. There are 14 residues in the CDR3. V lost 5 bases, J lost 5 bases, and 8 bases stayed unmatched.

V gene TRBV6-2 or TRBV6-3 combines with J gene TRBJ2-4; 14 bases line up with TRBD2. The CDR3 runs to 17 residues. Germline V lookup: CDR1 MNHEY, CDR2 SVGEGT. V was clipped by 5 bases and J by 9 bases; unmatched bases: 12. The CDR3 DNA sequence: TGTGCCAGCAGTCGTGGACTAGCGGGAGGCTTAACGATCATTCAGTACTTC. It codes for CASSRGLAGGLTIIQYF.

This chain joins TRBV4-1 and TRBJ1-4; 8 nucleotides agree with TRBD1. The CDR3 is made up of 15 amino acids. The ends lost 5 bases at V and 8 bases at J; junction bases unmatched: 10. Per the germline V gene, CDR1 is MGHRA and CDR2 is YSYEKL. The CDR3 is CASSYRQGSLEKLFF. DNA of the CDR3: TGCGCCAGCAGCTATAGACAGGGGTCTTTGGAAAAACTGTTTTTT.

CDR3 sequence: CASSLGQDFEAFF. CDR3 sequence (DNA): TGTGCCAGCAGCTTGGGACAGGATTTTGAAGCTTTCTTT. V usage is TRBV11-2 and J usage is TRBJ1-1, with 8 bases aligning to TRBD1. CDR3 size: 13 residues. The J segment lost 7 bases and the V segment lost 3 bases, leaving 4 bases of the junction unmatched. Germline V lookup: CDR1 SGHAT, CDR2 FQNNGV.

This clone was recorded once. The rearrangement uses TRBV6-4 and TRBJ1-4; 7 bases fit TRBD1. CDR3 length: 13 residues. J lost 13 bases, V lost 4 bases, and 9 bases had no gene match. The germline CDR1 and CDR2 sequences are MRHNA and SNTAGT. The CDR3 DNA is TGTGCCAGCAGTGCCATCGAACAGGGGAGACTGTTTTTT. This translates into CASSAIEQGRLFF.

The chain is built from TRBV14 and TRBJ2-5; 9 nucleotides agree with TRBD2. Germline CDR1 and CDR2: SGHDN and FVKESK. J lost 3 bases, V lost 0 bases, and 5 bases had no gene match. The CDR3 consists of 16 residues. CDR3 DNA sequence: TGTGCCAGCAGCCAAGATATGGCGGGAGGGGAAGAGACCCAGTACTTC. This gives the protein CASSQDMAGGEETQYF.

A remark on this clone: At one boundary the junction diverges from the germline segment, which might be a read error. The gene calls are TRBV7-9 and TRBJ2-5, with 7 bases aligning to TRBD1. CDR3 length: 15 amino acids. Germline CDR1 SEHNR, CDR2 FQNEAQ (reference sequence). The CDR3 region is CASSIATGRPETQYF. The CDR3 coding sequence is TGTGCCAGCAGCATAGCGACAGGGCGGCCGGAGACCCAGTACTTC.

The V and J genes are TRBV30 and TRBJ2-1; D is possibly TRBD2 (6 bases). Germline CDR1 and CDR2: GTSNPN and SVGIG (reference sequence). V lost 2 bases, J lost 9 bases, and 17 bases lay in between. CDR3 length equals 14 residues. CDR3 coding DNA: TGTGCCTGGAGTTATTTGACGGGAGTAAGTGAGCAGTTCTTC. As protein: CAWSYLTGVSEQFF.

The chain has TRBV10-3 and TRBJ1-1; the D gene is possibly TRBD1 (6 bases). This CDR3 contains 13 residues. CDR1 and CDR2 (germline): ENHRY, SYGVKD. V shed 2 bases and J shed 5 bases, with 9 bases lying between them. The CDR3 region has the DNA TGTGCCATCAGTGAGGGGGGCGTTACTGAAGCTTTCTTT. This encodes CAISEGGVTEAFF.

V is TRBV7-9 and J is TRBJ2-7, with D perhaps TRBD1 (6 bases). From germline, CDR1 is SEHNR and CDR2 FQNEAQ (reference sequence). The CDR3 is 14 amino acids. The germline V and J ends were trimmed by 4 bases and 2 bases, with 12 bases remaining between them. CDR3 coding DNA: TGTGCCAGCAGCTCGGACAGCTTAACCTACGAGCAGTACTTC. Protein sequence: CASSSDSLTYEQYF.

In regard to this clone: The junction and the germline gene differ at one end; a read error may be behind it. The V call is TRBV28, the J call TRBJ1-2; D may be TRBD1 (5 bases). The CDR3 is made up of 13 amino acids. CDR1 MDHEN and CDR2 SYDVKM come from the germline V gene. The CDR3 nucleotides are TGTGCCAGCAGTTTCCATGTGGGGGGAGCCCTCGATTTC. Translated, it gives CASSFHVGGALDF.

The sample holds one count of this clone. The chain recombines TRBV7-3 with TRBJ2-3; D is perhaps TRBD1 (5 bases). Looked up from germline, CDR1 is SGHTA and CDR2 is FQGTGA. CDR3 size: 12 residues. The V gene lost 5 bases and the J gene lost 4 bases, with 7 bases spanning the gap. CDR3 loop: CASSPGSDTQYF. DNA for the CDR3: TGTGCCAGCAGCCCAGGGTCAGATACGCAGTATTTT.

This clone was counted once. This rearrangement joins TRBV27 to TRBJ1-2, with a weak D call TRBD1 (6 bases). Deletions cut 4 bases from V and 8 bases from J, with 17 bases between. The CDR3 is made up of 14 amino acids. Germline V gene data show CDR1 as MNHEY and CDR2 as SMNVEV (reference sequence). CDR3 nucleotides: TGTGCCAGCAGTTCCAGCCAGGGGCTGAGAGGCTACACCTTC. Protein: CASSSSQGLRGYTF.

The chain combines TRBV25-1 with TRBJ2-3; D is unclear. CDR1 and CDR2 from the germline V gene are MGHDK and SYGVNS. The CDR3 contains 14 residues. V lost 2 bases and J 2 bases, leaving 8 bases between the germline ends. The CDR3 sequence: CASSEMETTDTQYF. CDR3 DNA sequence: TGTGCCAGCAGTGAAATGGAGACCACAGATACGCAGTATTTT.

This chain joins TRBV27 and TRBJ2-7; TRBD2 matches 7 bases. Germline CDR1 reads MNHEY; CDR2 reads SMNVEV (reference sequence). The J segment lost 7 bases and the V segment lost 4 bases, leaving 13 bases of the junction unmatched. This CDR3 spans 15 amino acids. The CDR3 is CASSSLGSGEQEQYF. The CDR3 DNA reads TGTGCCAGCAGTTCGCTCGGGAGCGGGGAACAAGAGCAGTACTTC.

The rearrangement links TRBV2 to TRBJ1-5, with 7 bases fitting TRBD1. The V segment lost 6 bases and the J segment 2 bases; nucleotides outside the gene matches: 7. The CDR3 covers 15 residues. Germline lookup yields CDR1 SNHLY and CDR2 FYNNEI. The CDR3 protein is CASSNGQVGNQPQHF. DNA of the CDR3: TGTGCCAGCAGCAACGGACAGGTCGGCAATCAGCCCCAGCATTTT.

This clone was detected only once. This CDR3 is CASSSEIQYF. The CDR3 nucleotides are TGTGCCAGCAGTTCTGAGATTCAGTACTTC. The chain links TRBV28 to TRBJ2-4; D is uncertain. V dropped 4 bases and J dropped 10 bases, with 5 bases sitting between them. Germline V CDR1 and CDR2: MDHEN, SYDVKM. The length of the CDR3 is 10 residues. The full variable domain, rest sourced from reference TRBV28 and TRBJ2-4, is DVKVTQSSRYLVKRTGEKVFLECVQDMDHENMFWYRQDPGLGLRLIYFSYDVKMKEKGDIPEGYSVSREKKERFSLILESASTNQTSMYLCASSSEIQYFGAGTRLSVL.

V usage is TRBV23-1 and J usage is TRBJ1-1; D uncertain. TRBV23-1 is classed as an ORF, of uncertain function. The CDR3 is 13 residues long. The V end was cut by 0 bases, the J end by 7 bases, with 9 bases between. This chain's CDR3 is CASSQSEEYEAFF. The CDR3 region has the DNA TGCGCCAGCAGTCAATCGGAGGAGTATGAAGCTTTCTTT.

This chain uses TRBV7-9 with TRBJ1-6; no clear D gene. Germline V CDR1 and CDR2: SEHNR, FQNEAQ (reference sequence). V gave up 5 bases and J gave up 1 base, with 6 bases separating them. The CDR3 totals 14 residues. The CDR3 bases are TGTGCCAGCAGCGCGTGGTCCTATAATTCACCCCTCCACTTT. Translating gives CASSAWSYNSPLHF.

The chain recombines TRBV14 with TRBJ2-1, with a weak D call TRBD2 (6 bases). The V and J ends lost 1 base and 3 bases respectively, with 10 bases between them. This CDR3 comprises 15 residues. In germline, CDR1 is SGHDN, CDR2 FVKESK. CDR3 sequence: CASSQGGEVYNEQFF. CDR3 DNA sequence: TGTGCCAGCAGCCAAGGAGGGGAGGTCTACAATGAGCAGTTCTTC.

This chain links TRBV5-5 with TRBJ2-7, with 7 bases identical to TRBD1. The CDR3 length is 14 residues. J was trimmed by 4 bases and V by 1 base; bases with no gene match: 5. Germline CDR1 and CDR2: SGHKS and YYEKEE (reference sequence). The CDR3 DNA reads TGTGCCAGCAGCTTGTTGGTCAGGGGGTACGAGCAGTACTTC. It specifies CASSLLVRGYEQYF.

This rearrangement joins TRBV7-8 to TRBJ2-7; 10 bases map to TRBD1. This CDR3 is built from 17 residues. V lost 6 bases, J lost 1 base, and 12 bases stayed unmatched. Germline CDR1 and CDR2: SGHVS and FQNEAQ. The CDR3: CASRLGASGQGSYEQYF. For the CDR3, the DNA is TGTGCCAGCAGGCTTGGGGCTTCGGGACAGGGGTCCTACGAGCAGTACTTC.

The V call is TRBV28, the J call TRBJ1-2; unclear D gene. Trimming stripped 5 bases from V and 1 base from J, with 8 bases between. CDR1 and CDR2 (germline): MDHEN, SYDVKM. CDR3 length: 13 amino acids. CDR3 in amino acids: CASSGQNNYGYTF. CDR3 nucleotide sequence: TGTGCCAGCAGTGGGCAGAATAACTATGGCTACACCTTC.

V usage is TRBV24-1 and J usage is TRBJ2-7; tentative D call: TRBD2 (6 bases). Germline V gene data show CDR1 as KGHDR and CDR2 as SFDVKD. V was pared by 6 bases and J by 6 bases, with 17 bases between. This CDR3 region has 14 residues. The CDR3 is CATSRAGAGSEQYF. Written as DNA, the CDR3 is TGTGCCACCAGTCGGGCCGGGGCCGGGAGCGAGCAGTACTTC.

The genes are TRBV7-8 and TRBJ1-2, with 7 bases lining up with TRBD1. Germline V gene sequence: CDR1 SGHVS, CDR2 FQNEAQ. Unmatched junction bases numbered 7, after V lost 2 bases and J lost 4 bases. The CDR3 covers 15 residues. For the CDR3, the DNA is TGTGCCAGCAGCTTAACCCCAGGGGGGATCTATGGCTACACCTTC. It yields the protein CASSLTPGGIYGYTF.

The gene calls are TRBV4-1 and TRBJ1-5, with 10 bases identical to TRBD1. This CDR3 has 17 residues. The germline V gene has CDR1 MGHRA and CDR2 YSYEKL. J was trimmed by 8 bases and V by 0 bases; bases with no gene match: 10. The CDR3: CASSQDGSGQGIKPQHF. The CDR3 nucleotides are TGCGCCAGCAGCCAAGATGGGTCGGGACAGGGGATCAAGCCCCAGCATTTT.

This clone was picked up one time. The chain links TRBV28 to TRBJ1-6; no clear D. V was pared by 5 bases and J by 5 bases, with 13 bases between. Germline assignment: CDR1 MDHEN and CDR2 SYDVKM. The CDR3 sequence is 15 residues long. For the CDR3, the DNA is TGTGCCAGCAGTCACCCGACGGGAAATAATTCACCCCTCCACTTT. Residues: CASSHPTGNNSPLHF.

The J gene is TRBJ2-5, the V gene TRBV28; tentative D call: TRBD1 (5 bases). Germline V gene sequence: CDR1 MDHEN, CDR2 SYDVKM. The V gene lost 6 bases and the J gene lost 3 bases, with 14 bases spanning the gap. CDR3 length: 14 residues. The CDR3 nucleotides are TGTGCCAGCAGACCCCCTCAGGGAAAAGAGACCCAGTACTTC. Amino acids: CASRPPQGKETQYF.

In its sample, this clone was seen once. The chain links TRBV5-6 to TRBJ1-1; D remains unclear. V lost 2 bases and J 2 bases, leaving 13 bases between the germline ends. Germline V gene lookup returns CDR1 SGHDT and CDR2 YYEEEE. The CDR3 spans 15 residues. The CDR3 here is CASSLPGFLNTEAFF. DNA of the CDR3: TGTGCCAGCAGCTTACCGGGGTTTCTCAACACTGAAGCTTTCTTT.